The sequence of this TCR beta chain was determined in a study of vaccination and CD4 T cells after COVID-19. The assay that was used to sequence DNA from cultured CD4+ T cells was the Oncomine TCR Beta short-read assay. From cultured CD4+ T cells, genomic DNA was extracted. TCRdb passed the PCR reads through MiXCR, listing each CDR3 protein once. Here the sample spans 1,500 to 2,500 distinct CDR3 sequences, under 55% being singletons. This clonotype was found a few times. Its antigen is unknown. Treatment in this sample: approximately nine-day PBMC culture with coronavirus spike peptide pools or control peptides (ViraFEST assay). Before TCRs were sequenced, ViraFEST expanded antigen-specific T cells with peptide pools. Positive PCR dates spanned March to December 2020, predating US Alpha, Beta and Delta variants. Study-level points and caveats: Spike mono-reactive clones accounted for 304 of the 307 vaccine-specific clones found in convalescent patients.

The ends were cut back, 2 bases at V and 10 bases at J, with 11 bases in the middle. This CDR3 region has 12 residues. Germline loops: CDR1 SEHNR, CDR2 FQNEAQ (reference sequence). This sample comprised CD4+ T cells from blood, cultured in vitro, obtained after SARS-CoV-2 vaccination. This clonotype was sampled from a human donor who had recovered from COVID-19. The chain carries TRBV7-9 and TRBJ1-1; unclear D gene. The CDR3 loop reads CASSLQELGAFF. The CDR3 DNA sequence: TGTGCCAGCAGCTTACAAGAGTTGGGAGCTTTCTTT.